These 8 T cell receptor beta chains originate from one sample sequenced in a study of control samples from healthy donors and cancer patients. Libraries were prepared by immunoSEQ multiplex PCR; TCRdb keeps only in-frame clonotypes and omits some of them. The sample records about 140,000 clones, roughly 90% being singletons. Sequenced: blood. The receptors originated from a man aged 25-45 years in good health.

The chain has TRBV28 and TRBJ2-2; the D is unclear. This CDR3 has 14 residues. Germline loops: CDR1 MDHEN, CDR2 SYDVKM. The V end lost 5 bases, the J end lost 5 bases, and 12 bases lay between the germline ends. CDR3 in DNA: TGTGCCAGCAGTCCGGCGTTGGGGACCGGGGAGCTGTTTTTT. Translation: CASSPALGTGELFF. Drawing the rest from reference TRBV28 and TRBJ2-2, the complete variable domain is DVKVTQSSRYLVKRTGEKVFLECVQDMDHENMFWYRQDPGLGLRLIYFSYDVKMKEKGDIPEGYSVSREKKERFSLILESASTNQTSMYLCASSPALGTGELFFGEGSRLTVL.

The gene calls are TRBV28 and TRBJ1-5, with D unresolved. CDR1 and CDR2 from the germline V gene are MDHEN and SYDVKM. The CDR3 runs 15 residues. Deletions cut 3 bases from V and 2 bases from J, with 11 bases between. CDR3 in DNA: TGTGCCAGCAGTTTCGCCTCCAGCGGCAATCAGCCCCAGCATTTT. Protein product: CASSFASSGNQPQHF.

The chain uses TRBV3-1 (or the pseudogene TRBV3-2) and TRBJ2-4; D might be TRBD1 (6 bases). The CDR3 has 19 amino acids. Trimming took off 1 base at V and 0 bases at J, with 19 bases between the two ends. Germline V gene sequence: CDR1 LGHDT, CDR2 YNNKEL (reference sequence). The CDR3 loop reads CASSQGIQGLGVAKNIQYF. Written as DNA, the CDR3 is TGTGCCAGCAGCCAAGGCATACAGGGATTAGGGGTAGCCAAAAACATTCAGTACTTC.

In its sample, this clone was seen once. This chain uses TRBV7-6 with TRBJ2-1; no firm D call. Trimming removed 1 base from V and 8 bases from J, with 9 bases in between. Germline V CDR1 and CDR2: SGHVS, FNYEAQ. The CDR3 is 13 amino acids. The CDR3 sequence is CASSLGLLDEQFF. The CDR3 DNA sequence: TGTGCCAGCAGCTTAGGTTTGCTGGATGAGCAGTTCTTC.

This chain links TRBV11-2 with TRBJ2-1, with unresolved D. V shed 6 bases and J shed 0 bases, with 12 bases lying between them. The CDR3 is 15 amino acids. The germline gives CDR1 SGHAT, CDR2 FQNNGV. CDR3 coding DNA: TGTGCCAGCAGTCCGACTCTAAGCTCCTACAATGAGCAGTTCTTC. Translation: CASSPTLSSYNEQFF.

The sample holds one count of this clone. The CDR3 nucleotides read TGTGCCAGCATTTACGGGTACACAGGGGACACTGAAGCTTTCTTT. Its protein product is CASIYGYTGDTEAFF. The chain carries TRBV2 and TRBJ1-1, with 7 nucleotides matching TRBD1. The CDR3 covers 15 residues. CDR1 SNHLY and CDR2 FYNNEI come from the germline V gene. The J segment lost 3 bases and the V segment lost 7 bases, leaving 11 bases of the junction unmatched. The entire variable domain, with the rest obtained from reference TRBV2 and TRBJ1-1, is as follows: EPEVTQTPSHQVTQMGQEVILRCVPISNHLYFYWYRQILGQKVEFLVSFYNNEISEKSEIFDDQFSVERPDGSNFTLKIRSTKLEDSAMYFCASIYGYTGDTEAFFGQGTRLTVV.

The table lists this clone with a count of one. This chain connects TRBV2 to TRBJ1-1; 9 bases map to TRBD1. V lost 3 bases, J lost 4 bases, and 3 bases stayed unmatched. Germline V gene data show CDR1 as SNHLY and CDR2 as FYNNEI. The CDR3 extends over 14 amino acids. The CDR3 protein is CASSDGQGFTEAFF. The CDR3 DNA reads TGTGCCAGCAGTGATGGACAGGGGTTCACTGAAGCTTTCTTT. The full variable domain, in which reference TRBV2 and TRBJ1-1 provide the parts outside the CDR3, is EPEVTQTPSHQVTQMGQEVILRCVPISNHLYFYWYRQILGQKVEFLVSFYNNEISEKSEIFDDQFSVERPDGSNFTLKIRSTKLEDSAMYFCASSDGQGFTEAFFGQGTRLTVV.

The rearrangement joins TRBV19 to TRBJ2-1; D call uncertain. V lost 5 bases to trimming and J lost 6 bases, with 8 bases between them. In germline, CDR1 is LNHDA, CDR2 SQIVND (reference sequence). The CDR3 loop spans 12 amino acids. The CDR3 nucleotides are TGTGCCAGTAGTGTAATTTCCAATGAGCAGTTCTTC. Translating gives CASSVISNEQFF.